Below, 27 T cell receptor beta chains from the same sample are listed, as sequenced in a study of spatial heterogeneity in lung cancer (dated by TCRdb to between 2019 and 2020). The library was built by means of 5' RACE. This sample was sequenced with a NextSeq 500. The public reads were reanalyzed by TCRdb: fastp trimming at Q25, MiXCR alignment, in-frame beta chains only. When rows share a CDR3 protein, they turn into one entry using the most common DNA and genes. This sample lists just over 70,000 distinct CDR3 sequences; over 7% were detected once. Roughly 1.9% of the sample rests with the top ten. Explained via the paper, the time point label denotes: blood at routine non-recurrence follow-up after resection. The sequencing here drew on PBMCs, taken at follow-up. These receptors were collected from a female donor with early-stage non-small cell lung cancer.

This chain connects TRBV24-1 to TRBJ2-3; 8 bases agree with TRBD2. The CDR3 extends over 18 amino acids. With 0 bases clipped from V and 1 base from J, the junction kept 8 bases outside the gene matches. Germline V gene data show CDR1 as KGHDR and CDR2 as SFDVKD. CDR3 DNA: TGTGCCACCAGTGATTTGCAAAGGCTAGCGGGCTGCACAGATACGCAGTATTTT. It yields the protein CATSDLQRLAGCTDTQYF.

The table lists this clonotype with many counts. The chain employs TRBV7-3 and TRBJ2-2, with 7 bases fitting TRBD1. With V trimmed by 4 bases and J by 1 base, 3 bases remained unmatched. Germline values: CDR1 SGHTA, CDR2 FQGTGA. The CDR3 contains 15 residues. CDR3 in DNA: TGTGCCAGCAGCTCCGGGACAGTGAACACCGGGGAGCTGTTTTTT. Translation: CASSSGTVNTGELFF.

This clonotype was counted between two and nine times. The chain links TRBV5-1 to TRBJ1-6, with 9 bases fitting TRBD1. CDR3 length: 15 residues. Losses at the gene ends were 2 bases for V and 8 bases for J; bases not matched to a gene: 5. Germline V CDR1 and CDR2: SGHRS, YFSETQ. Here the CDR3 reads CASSFRTGEDSPLHF. In DNA form, the CDR3 reads TGCGCCAGCAGCTTTCGGACAGGGGAGGATTCACCCCTCCACTTT.

This clonotype has a count of ten or more. The gene calls are TRBV5-1 and TRBJ1-1, with 8 bases aligning to TRBD1. The CDR3 is 15 residues long. The junction had 11 bases not matched to a gene; V was cut back by 4 bases and J by 6 bases. Germline CDR1 SGHRS, CDR2 YFSETQ. The CDR3 spells CASSPRTGSGSEAFF. The CDR3 region has the DNA TGCGCCAGCAGCCCGCGGACAGGGTCAGGTTCTGAAGCTTTCTTT.

This clonotype appeared many times. This rearrangement joins TRBV19 to TRBJ2-2, with unresolved D. The CDR3 has 16 amino acids. From germline, CDR1 is LNHDA and CDR2 SQIVND (reference sequence). The V and J ends lost 2 bases and 6 bases respectively, with 16 bases between them. The CDR3 DNA reads as TGTGCCAGTAGTATACGACAAGGTGAAGTCTCCGGGGAGCTGTTTTTT. It yields the protein CASSIRQGEVSGELFF.

This clonotype was detected ten times or more. The genes are TRBV4-2 and TRBJ2-2, with TRBD2 matching over 12 bases. Germline trimming cut 8 bases from V and 5 bases from J; bases unmatched to any gene: 12. The V gene's germline CDR1 is LGHNA and CDR2 YNFKEQ. The CDR3 length is 17 residues. The CDR3 sequence is CASESGGLAGLTGELFF. Here the CDR3 DNA reads TGTGCCAGCGAAAGTGGGGGACTAGCGGGTTTAACCGGGGAGCTGTTTTTT.

This clonotype was seen repeatedly, ten times or more. The J gene is TRBJ2-1, the V gene TRBV5-1, with TRBD2 matching over 10 bases. Germline CDR1 SGHRS, CDR2 YFSETQ. V was clipped by 3 bases and J by 4 bases; unmatched bases: 13. The CDR3 length is 18 residues. In DNA, the CDR3 is TGCGCCAGCAGCTCACTGGAGAGCGGGAGGGCTCTTTACAATGAGCAGTTCTTC. Its protein is CASSSLESGRALYNEQFF.

This clonotype was observed many times. J is TRBJ2-7 and V is TRBV6-5; TRBD1 matches at 7 bases. Germline V gives CDR1 MNHEY, CDR2 SVGAGI. V was clipped by 0 bases and J by 4 bases; unmatched bases: 6. This CDR3 spans 15 amino acids. CDR3: CASSYSVTGSYEQYF. CDR3 coding DNA: TGTGCCAGCAGTTACTCGGTGACAGGGTCGTACGAGCAGTACTTC.

This clonotype was seen ten or more times. V gene TRBV6-5 combines with J gene TRBJ2-7; D assignment may be TRBD1 or TRBD2 (5 bases each). The CDR3 runs to 18 residues. The germline V and J ends were trimmed by 8 bases and 2 bases, with 28 bases remaining between them. The germline gives CDR1 MNHEY, CDR2 SVGAGI. The CDR3: CASPTPPPGPREPYEQYF. The CDR3 DNA reads as TGTGCCAGCCCAACCCCACCTCCGGGACCCAGAGAACCCTACGAGCAGTACTTC.

This clonotype appeared many times. The chain carries TRBV7-9 and TRBJ2-5, with 9 nucleotides matching TRBD2. The CDR3 loop spans 15 amino acids. CDR1 and CDR2 (germline): SEHNR, FQNEAQ (reference sequence). With 5 bases clipped from V and 1 base from J, the junction kept 5 bases outside the gene matches. The CDR3 DNA sequence: TGTGCCAGCAGCCCACCGACTAGCGGCCAAGAGACCCAGTACTTC. This gives the protein CASSPPTSGQETQYF.

This clonotype was recorded many times. The CDR3 protein is CASSLAGGTNEKLFF. The DNA of the CDR3 is TGTGCCAGCAGCTTGGCAGGCGGAACTAATGAAAAACTGTTTTTT. The chain carries TRBV5-5 and TRBJ1-4; no clear D gene. Trimming removed 0 bases at V and 1 base at J, with 7 bases between. The CDR3 totals 15 residues. Looked up from germline, CDR1 is SGHKS and CDR2 is YYEKEE (reference sequence).

This clonotype was seen only a few times. A much larger clonotype is one base distant, so this may be a read error. The chain carries TRBV24-1 and TRBJ2-1; TRBD1 matches at 7 bases. Germline assignment: CDR1 KGHDR and CDR2 SFDVKD. This CDR3 has 16 amino acids. The CDR3 bases are TGTGCCATCAGTGCCACGGTAGGGGGCATCAACAATGAGCAGTTCTTC. It is translated as CAISATVGGINNEQFF.

The chain uses TRBV4-2 and TRBJ2-5, with 7 bases identical to TRBD1. The V and J ends lost 1 base and 4 bases, in that order; junction bases with no gene match: 6. Germline V gene lookup returns CDR1 LGHNA and CDR2 YNFKEQ. The CDR3 is 15 residues long. The CDR3 nucleotides read TGTGCCAGCAGCCAAGGGCGCCCAGGGGGAGAGACCCAGTACTTC. Translation: CASSQGRPGGETQYF.

In its sample, this clonotype was seen many times. The chain has TRBV5-1 and TRBJ2-2; 10 nucleotides match TRBD2. This CDR3 has 16 residues. The trim removed 6 bases at V and 2 bases at J, leaving 7 bases unmatched. Per the germline V gene, CDR1 is SGHRS and CDR2 is YFSETQ. The CDR3, as DNA: TGCGCCAGCATCCCGGGGACTAGCGTAAACACCGGGGAGCTGTTTTTT. The encoded protein is CASIPGTSVNTGELFF.

This clonotype was found many times. The V and J genes are TRBV6-5 and TRBJ2-3, with D possibly matching TRBD2 (5 bases). V lost 6 bases and J lost 0, with 16 bases in between. The CDR3 is 16 amino acids. Germline V gives CDR1 MNHEY, CDR2 SVGAGI. CDR3 loop: CASRLAGGTSTDTQYF. CDR3 nucleotides: TGTGCCAGCAGGCTAGCCGGAGGTACTAGCACAGATACGCAGTATTTT.

Many counts were recorded for this clonotype. The gene calls are TRBV27 and TRBJ2-7; 8 bases agree with TRBD1. There are 17 residues in the CDR3. V lost 5 bases and J lost 2; bases outside the gene matches: 14. In germline, CDR1 is MNHEY, CDR2 SMNVEV (reference sequence). The CDR3 here is CASSLTSGTGYTYEQYF. The CDR3, as DNA: TGTGCCAGCAGTCTGACCTCCGGGACAGGCTATACCTACGAGCAGTACTTC.

This clonotype occurred many times. This sequence joins TRBV11-2 and TRBJ2-2; 8 bases are shared with TRBD2. J lost 7 bases, V lost 3 bases, and 4 bases had no gene match. Germline CDR1 is SGHAT and CDR2 is FQNNGV. This CDR3 spans 14 amino acids. Written as DNA, the CDR3 is TGTGCCAGCAGCTTGGCGGGAGGCTACGGGGAGCTGTTTTTT. Protein sequence: CASSLAGGYGELFF.

J is TRBJ1-2 and V is TRBV5-1; D unclear. V was clipped by 0 bases and J by 5 bases, with 8 bases between them. Germline CDR1 and CDR2: SGHRS and YFSETQ. The length of the CDR3 is 13 residues. CDR3 in DNA: TGCGCCAGCAGCTTGGGCGAGAGGTATGGCTACACCTTC. Translated, it gives CASSLGERYGYTF.

At least ten counts were recorded for this clonotype. The V and J genes are TRBV19 and TRBJ2-7, with 8 bases matching TRBD1. The CDR3 consists of 15 residues. After removal of 3 bases from V and 2 bases from J, the junction contained 6 bases not matched to a gene. Per the germline V gene, CDR1 is LNHDA and CDR2 is SQIVND (reference sequence). CDR3 sequence: CASSIGTGYTYEQYF. The CDR3 DNA follows: TGTGCCAGTAGTATTGGGACAGGCTATACCTACGAGCAGTACTTC.

This clonotype appeared many times. V is TRBV5-1 and J is TRBJ2-7, with D possibly being TRBD1 or TRBD2 (5 bases each). CDR3 size: 15 residues. CDR1 and CDR2 from the germline V gene are SGHRS and YFSETQ. The germline V and J ends were trimmed by 6 bases and 2 bases, with 18 bases remaining between them. As DNA, the CDR3 is TGCGCCAGCAAAAGGGACCTTAATTTGGCCTACGAGCAGTACTTC. The encoded protein is CASKRDLNLAYEQYF.

This clonotype was seen at least ten times. The chain couples TRBV5-1 to TRBJ2-1; D perhaps matches TRBD1 (6 bases). Trimming left V 2 bases short and J 2 bases short, with 11 bases between. The CDR3 contains 15 residues. Per germline, CDR1 SGHRS and CDR2 YFSETQ. CDR3 protein: CASSFGGMTYNEQFF. The CDR3 coding sequence is TGCGCCAGCAGCTTTGGGGGCATGACCTACAATGAGCAGTTCTTC.

Ten or more counts support this clonotype. The rearrangement joins TRBV27 to TRBJ2-5, with D perhaps TRBD1 or TRBD2 (5 bases each). The CDR3 is made up of 13 amino acids. Germline V gives CDR1 MNHEY, CDR2 SMNVEV (reference sequence). V was pared by 6 bases and J by 2 bases, with 10 bases between. In nucleotides, the CDR3 is TGTGCCAGCAGGGTCTGGGGGCAAGAGACCCAGTACTTC. Amino acid sequence: CASRVWGQETQYF.

The chain has TRBV2 and TRBJ2-7; 7 bases line up with TRBD2. CDR1 SNHLY and CDR2 FYNNEI come from the germline V gene. J lost 7 bases, V lost 1 base, and 10 bases had no gene match. CDR3 length: 15 residues. CDR3 in amino acids: CASSEEASGGREQYF. The CDR3 DNA follows: TGTGCCAGCAGTGAAGAGGCTAGCGGAGGACGAGAGCAGTACTTC.

In its sample, this clonotype was seen many times. V gene TRBV10-2 combines with J gene TRBJ2-5, with D perhaps matching TRBD1 (5 bases). V was pared by 8 bases and J by 3 bases, with 10 bases between. CDR3 length: 12 amino acids. Germline V gene lookup returns CDR1 WSHSY and CDR2 SAAADI. The CDR3 spells CASGAGEETQYF. In DNA, the CDR3 is TGCGCCAGCGGGGCAGGAGAAGAGACCCAGTACTTC.

A note on this clonotype: Being one base from a much bigger clone, this may be a read error. The CDR3 protein is CASSDRTGVRNEQFF. In DNA, the CDR3 is TGTGCCTCCAGTGATAGGACAGGGGTTAGAAATGAGCAGTTCTTC. This rearrangement joins TRBV24-1 to TRBJ2-1; 9 bases are shared with TRBD1. Looked up from germline, CDR1 is KGHDR and CDR2 is SFDVKD. This CDR3 has 15 residues.

This clonotype was found many times. The chain carries TRBV18 and TRBJ1-1, with D maybe TRBD1 (6 bases). Per the germline V gene, CDR1 is KGHSH and CDR2 is LQKENI. This CDR3 region has 15 residues. Trimming pared 2 bases from V and 4 bases from J, leaving 14 bases between. CDR3 sequence: CASSPFEGGGTEAFF. The DNA for the CDR3 is TGTGCCAGCTCACCATTTGAGGGGGGAGGCACTGAAGCTTTCTTT.

This clonotype was seen only a few times. The chain carries TRBV20-1 and TRBJ2-6; D remains ambiguous. Germline lookup yields CDR1 DFQATT and CDR2 SNEGSKA (reference sequence). The CDR3 sequence is 13 residues long. Trimming pared 8 bases from V and 1 base from J, leaving 9 bases between. In DNA form, the CDR3 reads TGCAGTCTCCCCCATTCTGGGGCCAACGTCCTGACTTTC. This codes for CSLPHSGANVLTF.